The 24 T cell receptor beta chains listed next were all sequenced from one sample in a study of blood T cells in healthy people across ages. A J-beta primer mix and a sample-barcoded 5' primer were used in a second PCR of roughly 7 to 12 cycles. TCRdb called the 5' RACE reads again in MiXCR, with one record for every CDR3 protein. The sample records 1.5 million to 2 million distinct CDR3 sequences, roughly 52% being singletons. The sequenced sample was blood. The receptors shown here come from a woman aged 40 to 49 in good health.

On this clonotype: At one end the junction does not follow the germline gene, possibly because of a read error. The V and J genes are TRBV18 and TRBJ1-5; D is uncertain. This CDR3 has 15 amino acids. Germline loops: CDR1 KGHSH, CDR2 LQKENI. The CDR3 protein is CTSSPVGSSNQPQHF. The CDR3 DNA reads as TGTACCAGCTCACCGGTAGGAAGCAGCAATCAGCCCCAGCATTTT.

The chain joins TRBV6-2 or TRBV6-3 to TRBJ1-4; 7 bases match TRBD1. J lost 3 bases, V lost 6 bases, and 7 bases had no gene match. Germline V CDR1 and CDR2: MNHEY, SVGEGT. The CDR3 sequence is 15 residues long. The CDR3 reads CASRPAGTANEKLFF. Written as DNA, the CDR3 is TGTGCCAGCAGACCCGCCGGGACAGCTAATGAAAAACTGTTTTTT.

Concerning this clonotype itself: A junction boundary mismatches the germline segment, possibly from a read error. The chain carries TRBV28 and TRBJ2-3; D tentatively reads TRBD1 or TRBD2 (5 bases each). The CDR3 runs 18 residues. Germline assignment: CDR1 MDHEN and CDR2 SYDVKM. The CDR3 DNA sequence: TGTGTCAGCAGTTCGGCACCGAGGGACGAATTTAACACAGATACGCAGTATTTT. Translated, it gives CVSSSAPRDEFNTDTQYF.

This rearrangement joins TRBV29-1 to TRBJ2-1, with 12 bases matching TRBD2. This CDR3 is built from 15 residues. The germline V gene encodes CDR1 SQVTM and CDR2 ANQGSEA. V was pared by 1 base and J by 13 bases, with 11 bases of the junction left unmatched. The CDR3: CSVEGASGGAEPQFF. The CDR3 nucleotides read TGCAGCGTTGAAGGGGCTAGCGGGGGGGCCGAACCCCAGTTCTTC.

This clonotype was recorded a few times. The CDR3 reads CASSLAIRLAFGNEQFF. CDR3 bases: TGTGCCAGCAGCTTAGCCATCCGACTAGCTTTCGGAAATGAGCAGTTCTTC. The J gene is TRBJ2-1, the V gene TRBV7-9; 7 bases agree with TRBD2. J gave up 7 bases and V 0 bases, and 12 bases lay outside the gene matches. The germline CDR1 and CDR2 sequences are SEHNR and FQNEAQ (reference sequence). The CDR3 consists of 17 residues.

The chain combines TRBV7-2 with TRBJ1-2, with D possibly matching TRBD1 (5 bases). V lost 7 bases to trimming and J lost 4 bases, with 19 bases between them. Looked up from germline, CDR1 is SGHTA and CDR2 is FQGNSA. The CDR3 totals 15 residues. The CDR3 bases are TGTGCCAGCAACCCTGCCGGGGGGATTGTCTATGGCTACACCTTC. Translating gives CASNPAGGIVYGYTF.

V is TRBV14 and J is TRBJ1-2; D call uncertain. V was shortened by 1 base and J by 0 bases, with 3 bases between the two germline ends. The CDR3 is made up of 13 amino acids. Germline V lookup: CDR1 SGHDN, CDR2 FVKESK. CDR3 sequence (DNA): TGTGCCAGCAGCCAAGCACCTAACTATGGCTACACCTTC. This codes for CASSQAPNYGYTF.

The rearrangement links TRBV18 to TRBJ2-3, with D maybe TRBD1 (6 bases). Germline CDR1 reads KGHSH; CDR2 reads LQKENI. This CDR3 is 14 amino acids long. V was trimmed by 6 bases and J by 1 base, leaving 11 bases between them. This CDR3 is CASSRTEGTDTQYF. The CDR3 DNA is TGTGCCAGCTCTCGGACAGAAGGCACAGATACGCAGTATTTT.

V usage is TRBV6-2 or TRBV6-3 and J usage is TRBJ2-3; D may be TRBD1 (5 bases). The CDR3 consists of 17 residues. Germline V CDR1 and CDR2: MNHEY, SVGEGT. Trimming left V 4 bases short and J 0 bases short, with 17 bases between. The CDR3 coding sequence is TGTGCCAGCAGTTCGAGAACCAGGGCCCCTAGCACAGATACGCAGTATTTT. As protein: CASSSRTRAPSTDTQYF.

As concerns this clonotype: An end of the junction differs from the germline gene, which may be a read error. The V gene is TRBV9, the J gene TRBJ2-3, with 13 bases matching TRBD2. The CDR3 covers 18 residues. CDR1 is SGDLS, CDR2 YYNGEE, per germline. In DNA form, the CDR3 reads TGTACCAGCAGCGCGGGGACTAGCGGGGACCTTAGCACAGATACGCAGTATTTT. Residues: CTSSAGTSGDLSTDTQYF.

The J gene is TRBJ2-1, the V gene TRBV5-1; 12 positions agree with TRBD1. Germline lookup yields CDR1 SGHRS and CDR2 YFSETQ. Trimming took 2 bases from V and 6 from J; bases not matched to a gene: 6. This CDR3 region has 16 residues. The CDR3 DNA reads TGCGCCAGCAGCTTTGGGACAGGGGGCATGGGCAATGAGCAGTTCTTC. This sequence encodes CASSFGTGGMGNEQFF.

This clonotype turned up a few times. This chain connects TRBV10-2 to TRBJ2-6; TRBD1 matches at 9 bases. The CDR3 length is 19 residues. Germline lookup yields CDR1 WSHSY and CDR2 SAAADI. The V and J ends lost 7 bases and 2 bases, in that order; junction bases with no gene match: 15. The CDR3 nucleotides read TGCGCCAGCACACTAAATTTAGGACAGGGGCTGACTGGGGCCAACGTCCTGACTTTC. Translating it yields CASTLNLGQGLTGANVLTF.

The table lists this clonotype with a few counts. The rearrangement links TRBV28 to TRBJ2-7, with D hard to call. This CDR3 region has 14 residues. Trimming removed 4 bases from V and 0 bases from J, with 10 bases in between. CDR1 is MDHEN, CDR2 SYDVKM, per germline. The CDR3 coding sequence is TGTGCCAGCAGTTCCGTCAGAAGCTCCTACGAGCAGTACTTC. Amino acids: CASSSVRSSYEQYF.

This clonotype has a handful of counts. The genes are TRBV20-1 and TRBJ2-5; D may be TRBD1 (6 bases). The CDR3 is 15 amino acids. Germline CDR1 and CDR2: DFQATT and SNEGSKA (reference sequence). Trimming left V 2 bases short and J 1 base short, with 14 bases between. The CDR3, as DNA: TGCAGTGCTAGACCCGACAGGCCTTCCCAAGAGACCCAGTACTTC. Its protein product is CSARPDRPSQETQYF.

The chain uses TRBV4-1 and TRBJ1-6; TRBD1 might be the D (6 bases). From germline, CDR1 is MGHRA and CDR2 YSYEKL. The CDR3 loop spans 14 amino acids. The V end lost 2 bases, the J end lost 13 bases, and 15 bases lay between the germline ends. This CDR3 reads CASSQPLPGAPLHF. The CDR3 nucleotides read TGCGCCAGCAGCCAACCCCTCCCGGGGGCCCCCCTCCACTTT.

This chain joins TRBV19 and TRBJ2-6; tentatively, D is TRBD2 (5 bases). This CDR3 is built from 17 residues. Germline CDR1 LNHDA, CDR2 SQIVND (reference sequence). Trimming cost V 1 base and J 2 bases, with 12 bases left between them. The CDR3 protein is CASSIVTGSTGANVLTF. CDR3 DNA sequence: TGTGCCAGTAGTATAGTTACGGGGTCAACTGGGGCCAACGTCCTGACTTTC.

This clonotype was counted a few times. V gene TRBV4-2 combines with J gene TRBJ2-3; 8 bases match TRBD2. Germline V gene sequence: CDR1 LGHNA, CDR2 YNFKEQ. This CDR3 comprises 15 residues. Trimming at V came to 6 bases and at J to 4 bases, leaving 9 bases not matched to a gene. Here the CDR3 DNA reads TGTGCCAGCAGTCTTAGCGGGGTCGTCCCAGATACGCAGTATTTT. Its translation is CASSLSGVVPDTQYF.

The chain recombines TRBV29-1 with TRBJ2-6; 7 positions match TRBD1. CDR3 length: 15 residues. J lost 3 bases, V lost 3 bases, and 5 bases had no gene match. Germline V gives CDR1 SQVTM, CDR2 ANQGSEA. The chain's CDR3 is CSVDTGDDGANVLTF. CDR3 DNA sequence: TGCAGCGTTGACACAGGGGACGATGGGGCCAACGTCCTGACTTTC.

This clonotype showed up just a few times. This chain uses TRBV12-3 or TRBV12-4 with TRBJ1-2, with TRBD1 matching 8 bases. V gave up 9 bases and J gave up 4 bases; unmatched junction bases: 13. This CDR3 has 15 residues. The DNA for the CDR3 is TGTGCCAGTGGGACAGGCCGCATCACTCTCTATGGCTACACCTTC. Translating gives CASGTGRITLYGYTF.

A few counts support this clonotype. The chain joins TRBV20-1 to TRBJ1-2; TRBD1 agrees at 7 bases. Unmatched junction bases numbered 12, after V lost 3 bases and J lost 5 bases. This CDR3 spans 15 amino acids. Germline loops: CDR1 DFQATT, CDR2 SNEGSKA (reference sequence). CDR3 DNA: TGCAGTGCTAGCCCCAAGGGGCAGGGGGAATATGGCTACACCTTC. Amino acids: CSASPKGQGEYGYTF.

This clonotype was seen a handful of times. The genes are TRBV20-1 and TRBJ2-1; the D gene is possibly TRBD2 (7 bases). Germline V gives CDR1 DFQATT, CDR2 SNEGSKA (reference sequence). This CDR3 contains 16 residues. Trimming left V 7 bases short and J 3 bases short, with 22 bases between. The CDR3 protein is CSVSTSSGAIYNEQFF. Written as DNA, the CDR3 is TGCAGTGTCTCGACTAGCTCGGGGGCTATCTACAATGAGCAGTTCTTC.

The CDR3 sequence: CASSPLKAGGTYEQYF. CDR3 DNA sequence: TGTGCCAGCAGCCCGTTAAAAGCGGGGGGCACCTACGAGCAGTACTTC. This chain uses TRBV7-2 with TRBJ2-5; the match to TRBD2 covers 9 bases. TRBJ2-7 matches the DNA end more closely, so the J call is doubtful. Germline CDR1 reads SGHTA; CDR2 reads FQGNSA. This CDR3 contains 16 residues.

In its sample, this clonotype was seen a few times. V is TRBV5-1 and J is TRBJ1-2, with D perhaps TRBD1 (5 bases). Germline CDR1 reads SGHRS; CDR2 reads YFSETQ. The CDR3 runs 17 residues. V gave up 2 bases and J gave up 4 bases, with 21 bases separating them. The CDR3 coding sequence is TGCGCCAGCAGCTTCACGGGACGGCCAGATACCTTCTATGGCTACACCTTC. Amino acids: CASSFTGRPDTFYGYTF.

This chain joins TRBV4-3 and TRBJ2-1; 7 bases align to TRBD1. Germline V gene data show CDR1 as LGHNA and CDR2 as YSLEER. Trimming cost V 7 bases and J 2 bases; bases outside gene matches: 11. This CDR3 comprises 16 residues. The CDR3 bases are TGCGCCAGCAAGCCTACCACAGGGGAAGCCTACAATGAGCAGTTCTTC. This sequence encodes CASKPTTGEAYNEQFF.